This TCR beta chain emerged from a study of vaccination effects on CD4 cells after COVID-19. Study summary: Post-vaccine sampling took place a median of 72 days after the second dose.

Germline V lookup: CDR1 SGHNT, CDR2 YENEEA. This CDR3 comprises 15 residues. V gave up 5 bases and J gave up 1 base; unmatched junction bases: 3. This clone was detected a few times. Antigen unknown. The same CDR3 also results from other DNA sequences found in this sample. Culture lasted 10 days before CD4+ T cell isolation. Infection dated between March and December 2020, before the Alpha, Beta and Delta variants reached the United States. Two doses of BNT162b2 or mRNA-1273 vaccine were administered to participants. The table came from immunoSEQ multiplex PCR; TCRdb's copy has only in-frame clones and leaves some out. The sample includes roughly 30,000 clones, about 75% of them seen just once.

The chain uses TRBV11-3 and TRBJ2-1; 9 bases line up with TRBD1. This TCR was sampled from a human donor who had a prior SARS-CoV-2 infection. The material sequenced was CD4+ T cells from PBMCs cultured without peptide, taken after COVID-19 vaccination. This CDR3 reads CASSPGQGSYNEQFF. The CDR3 bases are TGTGCCAGCAGCCCCGGACAGGGGTCCTACAATGAGCAGTTCTTC.